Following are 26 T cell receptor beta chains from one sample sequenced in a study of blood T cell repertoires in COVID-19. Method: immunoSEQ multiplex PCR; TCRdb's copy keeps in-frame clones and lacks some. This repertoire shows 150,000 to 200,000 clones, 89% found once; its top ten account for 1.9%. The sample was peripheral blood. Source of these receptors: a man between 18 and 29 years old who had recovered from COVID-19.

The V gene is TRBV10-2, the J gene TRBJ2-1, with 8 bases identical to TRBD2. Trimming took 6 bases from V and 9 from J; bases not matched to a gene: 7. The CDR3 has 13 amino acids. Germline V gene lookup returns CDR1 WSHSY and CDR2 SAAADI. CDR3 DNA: TGCGCCAGCAGCGCAATTAGCGGGGTTGAGCAGTTCTTC. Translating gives CASSAISGVEQFF.

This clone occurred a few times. The CDR3 reads CASSVAVPSTSSSYNSPLHF. Written as DNA, the CDR3 is TGTGCCAGCAGCGTAGCAGTACCGTCTACGTCGAGCTCCTATAATTCACCCCTCCACTTT. This rearrangement joins TRBV3-1 (or the pseudogene TRBV3-2) to TRBJ1-6, with D unclear. Trimming cost V 5 bases and J 0 bases, with 23 bases left between them. The CDR3 is made up of 20 amino acids. Per the germline V gene, CDR1 is LGHDT and CDR2 is YNNKEL (reference sequence).

The CDR3 bases are TGTGCCCTTAGGGGCGACCTACCGGATACGCAGTATTTT. It translates to CALRGDLPDTQYF. V is TRBV6-5 and J is TRBJ2-3; possible D gene TRBD1, 5 bases. The CDR3 length is 13 residues. CDR1 and CDR2 from the germline V gene are MNHEY and SVGAGI. The V end lost 11 bases, the J end lost 6 bases, and 18 bases lay between the germline ends.

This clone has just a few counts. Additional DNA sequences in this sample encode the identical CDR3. This CDR3 is CASSNRNQPQHF. In DNA, the CDR3 is TGTGCCAGTAGTAACAGGAATCAGCCCCAGCATTTT. The chain couples TRBV19 to TRBJ1-5; maybe TRBD1 (5 bases). V was trimmed by 4 bases and J by 4 bases, leaving 5 bases between them. Germline CDR1 reads LNHDA; CDR2 reads SQIVND (reference sequence). This CDR3 is 12 amino acids long.

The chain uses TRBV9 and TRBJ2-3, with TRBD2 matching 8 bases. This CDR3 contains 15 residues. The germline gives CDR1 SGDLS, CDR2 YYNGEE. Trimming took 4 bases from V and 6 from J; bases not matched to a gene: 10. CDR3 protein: CASSLGLDVPDTQYF. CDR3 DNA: TGTGCCAGCAGCTTGGGACTAGATGTCCCTGATACGCAGTATTTT.

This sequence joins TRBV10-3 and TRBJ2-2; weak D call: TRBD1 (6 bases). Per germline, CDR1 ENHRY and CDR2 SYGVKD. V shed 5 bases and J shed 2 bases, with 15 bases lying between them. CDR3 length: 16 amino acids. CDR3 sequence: CAISLLGGSNTGELFF. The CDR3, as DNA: TGTGCCATCAGTCTCTTAGGGGGAAGTAACACCGGGGAGCTGTTTTTT.

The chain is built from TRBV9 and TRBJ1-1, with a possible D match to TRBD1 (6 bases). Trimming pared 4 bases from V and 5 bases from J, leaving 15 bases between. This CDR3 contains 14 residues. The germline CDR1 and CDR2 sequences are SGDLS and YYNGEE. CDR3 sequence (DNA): TGTGCCAGCAGCCCCAAGGCAGGGGATACTGAAGCTTTCTTT. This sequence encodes CASSPKAGDTEAFF.

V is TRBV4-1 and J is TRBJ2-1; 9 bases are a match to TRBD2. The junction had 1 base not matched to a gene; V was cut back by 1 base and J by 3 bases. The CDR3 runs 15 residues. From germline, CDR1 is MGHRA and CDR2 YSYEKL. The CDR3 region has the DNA TGCGCCAGCAGCCAAGTTAGCGGGAGCTACAATGAGCAGTTCTTC. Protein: CASSQVSGSYNEQFF.

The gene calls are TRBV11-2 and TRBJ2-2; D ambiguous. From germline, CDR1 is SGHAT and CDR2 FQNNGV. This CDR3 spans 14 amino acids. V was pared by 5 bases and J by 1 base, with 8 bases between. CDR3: CASSAERNTGELFF. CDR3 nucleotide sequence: TGTGCCAGCAGCGCAGAACGGAACACCGGGGAGCTGTTTTTT.

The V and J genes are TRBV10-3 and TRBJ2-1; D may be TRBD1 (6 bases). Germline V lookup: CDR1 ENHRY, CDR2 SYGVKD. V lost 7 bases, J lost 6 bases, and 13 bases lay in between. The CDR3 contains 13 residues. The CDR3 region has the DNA TGTGCCATCACCAGGGGTTTGGGCAATGAGCAGTTCTTC. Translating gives CAITRGLGNEQFF.

CDR3 protein: CASSGGTGSSPLHF. In nucleotides, the CDR3 is TGTGCCAGCTCAGGGGGGACAGGGTCCTCACCCCTCCACTTT. The V call is TRBV18, the J call TRBJ1-6; 9 bases match TRBD1. V was clipped by 5 bases and J by 10 bases; unmatched bases: 6. This CDR3 comprises 14 residues. CDR1 and CDR2 from the germline V gene are KGHSH and LQKENI.

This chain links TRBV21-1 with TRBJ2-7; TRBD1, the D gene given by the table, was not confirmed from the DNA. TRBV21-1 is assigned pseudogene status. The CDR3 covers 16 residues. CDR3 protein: CASSKSPGPSTYEQYF. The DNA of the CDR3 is TGTGCCAGCAGCAAAAGCCCAGGGCCCTCAACCTACGAGCAGTACTTC.

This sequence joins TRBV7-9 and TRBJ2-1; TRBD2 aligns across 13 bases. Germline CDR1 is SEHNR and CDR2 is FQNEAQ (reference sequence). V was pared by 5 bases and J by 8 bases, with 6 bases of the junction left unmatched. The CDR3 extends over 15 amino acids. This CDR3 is CASSQGTSGNYEQFF. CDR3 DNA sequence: TGTGCCAGCAGCCAGGGGACTAGCGGGAACTATGAGCAGTTCTTC.

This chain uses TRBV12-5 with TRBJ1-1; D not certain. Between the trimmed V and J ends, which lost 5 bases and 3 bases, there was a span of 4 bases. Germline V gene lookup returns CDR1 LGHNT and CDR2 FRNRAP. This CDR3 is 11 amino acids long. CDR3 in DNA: TGTGCTAGTGGTCCCGACACTGAAGCTTTCTTT. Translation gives CASGPDTEAFF.

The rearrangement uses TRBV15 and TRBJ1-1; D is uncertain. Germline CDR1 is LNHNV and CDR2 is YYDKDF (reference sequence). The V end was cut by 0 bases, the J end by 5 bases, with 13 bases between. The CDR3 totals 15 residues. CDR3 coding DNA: TGTGCCACCAGCAGAGATCGCGGAGCGGGGACTGAAGCTTTCTTT. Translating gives CATSRDRGAGTEAFF.

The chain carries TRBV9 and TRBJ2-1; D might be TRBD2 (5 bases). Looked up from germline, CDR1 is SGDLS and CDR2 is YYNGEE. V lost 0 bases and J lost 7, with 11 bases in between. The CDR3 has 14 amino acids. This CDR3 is CASSVAYGDNEQFF. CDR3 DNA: TGTGCCAGCAGCGTAGCTTACGGGGATAATGAGCAGTTCTTC.

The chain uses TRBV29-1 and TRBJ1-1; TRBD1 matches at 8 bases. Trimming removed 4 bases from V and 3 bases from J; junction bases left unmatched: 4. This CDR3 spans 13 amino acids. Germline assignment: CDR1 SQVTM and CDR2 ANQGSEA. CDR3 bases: TGCAGCGTTGCAGGGGGCTCGGACACTGAAGCTTTCTTT. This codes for CSVAGGSDTEAFF.

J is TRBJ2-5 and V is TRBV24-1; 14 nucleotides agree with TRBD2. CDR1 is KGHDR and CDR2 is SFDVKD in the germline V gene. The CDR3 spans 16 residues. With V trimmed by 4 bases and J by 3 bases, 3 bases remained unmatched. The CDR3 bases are TGTGCCACCAGTGACCGACTAGCGGGAGGGGAAGAGACCCAGTACTTC. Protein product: CATSDRLAGGEETQYF.

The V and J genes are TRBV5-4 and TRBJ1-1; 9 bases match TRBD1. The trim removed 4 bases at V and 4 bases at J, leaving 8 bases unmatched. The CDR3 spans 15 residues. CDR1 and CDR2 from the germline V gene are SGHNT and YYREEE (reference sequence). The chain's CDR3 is CASSPMDRGRTEAFF. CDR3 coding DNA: TGTGCCAGCAGCCCGATGGACAGGGGACGCACTGAAGCTTTCTTT.

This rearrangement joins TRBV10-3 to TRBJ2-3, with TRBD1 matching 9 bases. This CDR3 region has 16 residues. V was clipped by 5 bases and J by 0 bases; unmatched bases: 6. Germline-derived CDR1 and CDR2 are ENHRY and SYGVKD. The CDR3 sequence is CAISSPGTGSTDTQYF. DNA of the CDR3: TGTGCCATCAGTTCACCCGGGACAGGGAGCACAGATACGCAGTATTTT.

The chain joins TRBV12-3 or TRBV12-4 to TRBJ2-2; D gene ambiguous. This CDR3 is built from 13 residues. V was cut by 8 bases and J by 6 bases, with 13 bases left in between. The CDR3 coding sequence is TGTGCCAGCGCCATCACAAGCGCCGGGGAGCTGTTTTTT. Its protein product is CASAITSAGELFF.

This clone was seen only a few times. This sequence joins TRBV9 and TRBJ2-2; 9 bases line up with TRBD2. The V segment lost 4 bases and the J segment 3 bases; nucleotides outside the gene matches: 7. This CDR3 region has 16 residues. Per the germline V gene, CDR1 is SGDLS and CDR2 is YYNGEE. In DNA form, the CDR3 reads TGTGCCAGCAGCTACGGACTAGCGCGAGACACCGGGGAGCTGTTTTTT. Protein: CASSYGLARDTGELFF.

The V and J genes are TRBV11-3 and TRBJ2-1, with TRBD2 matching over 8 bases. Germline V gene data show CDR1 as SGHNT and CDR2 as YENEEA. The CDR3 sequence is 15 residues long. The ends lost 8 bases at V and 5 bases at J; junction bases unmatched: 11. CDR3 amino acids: CASALGRAFNNEQFF. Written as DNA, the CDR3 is TGTGCCAGCGCACTCGGGAGGGCCTTTAACAATGAGCAGTTCTTC. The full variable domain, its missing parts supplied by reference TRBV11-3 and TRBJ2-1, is EAGVVQSPRYKIIEKKQPVAFWCNPISGHNTLYWYLQNLGQGPELLIRYENEEAVDDSQLPKDRFSAERLKGVDSTLKIQPAELGDSAVYLCASALGRAFNNEQFFGPGTRLTVL.

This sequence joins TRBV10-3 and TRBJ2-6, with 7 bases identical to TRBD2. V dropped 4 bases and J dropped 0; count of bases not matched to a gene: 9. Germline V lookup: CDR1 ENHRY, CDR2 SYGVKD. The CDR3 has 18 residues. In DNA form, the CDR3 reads TGTGCCATCAGTGCTCGACGGGAGGCGTCCTCTGGGGCCAACGTCCTGACTTTC. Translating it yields CAISARREASSGANVLTF.

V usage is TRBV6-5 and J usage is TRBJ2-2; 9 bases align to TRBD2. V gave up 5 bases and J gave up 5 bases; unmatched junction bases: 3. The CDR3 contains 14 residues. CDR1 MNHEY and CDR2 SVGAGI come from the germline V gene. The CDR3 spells CASSLAGLTGELFF. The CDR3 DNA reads TGTGCCAGCAGTCTAGCGGGATTGACCGGGGAGCTGTTTTTT.

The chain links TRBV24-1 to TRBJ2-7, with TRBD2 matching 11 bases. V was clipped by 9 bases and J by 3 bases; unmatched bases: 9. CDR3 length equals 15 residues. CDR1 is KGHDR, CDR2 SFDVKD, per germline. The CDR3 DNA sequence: TGTGCCACCGGCTCTACTAGCGGGAGTTGCTACGAGCAGTACTTC. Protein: CATGSTSGSCYEQYF.